This T cell receptor (beta chain) was obtained from a study of blood T cell repertoires in COVID-19. Study details: Samples came from the United States, Italy and Spain, spanning acute and convalescent COVID-19. T cells, B-cell-depleted T cells, or PBMCs provided the cDNA or gDNA that served as material.

Sequencing used immunoSEQ multiplex PCR; TCRdb keeps in-frame clones, though not all of them. The sample gives 320,000 or so clones, roughly nine tenths of which show up once; approximately 0.93% is in the top ten. Individuals drawn from about 26 US areas were roughly 18 to 95 years old. Between the trimmed V and J ends, which lost 6 bases and 6 bases, there was a span of 14 bases. CDR1 is SNHLY and CDR2 is FYNNEI in the germline V gene. The CDR3 totals 13 residues. The sequenced sample was PBMCs or T cells enriched from blood (not recorded which). This sequence originates from a woman in her 30s who had recovered from COVID-19. The rearrangement joins TRBV2 to TRBJ1-1, with TRBD1 as a possible D gene (5 bases). The CDR3 region has the DNA TGTGCCAGCAGGAAGACAGTTCGCCCTGAAGCTTTCTTT. Residues: CASRKTVRPEAFF.